This TCR beta chain was retrieved from a study of early stage breast cancer tumors. Across the whole study: Most invasive tumors, about 70% of the 16, were ER+/PR+/HER2-. Average read coverage per sample was approximately 10-fold. Study-level findings and limits: Most shared enriched TCRB sequences were commonly generated ones.

As regards this clone: Its specificity is unknown.

Some clones are missing from TCRdb's copy, which holds only in-frame ones; the method was immunoSEQ multiplex PCR. In the table there are 70,000 or so clones, 65% to 85% of which are singletons. V dropped 6 bases and J dropped 6 bases, with 11 bases sitting between them. CDR3 length equals 11 residues. Germline assignment: CDR1 SQVTM and CDR2 ANQGSEA. The rearrangement uses TRBV29-1 and TRBJ1-2; perhaps TRBD1 as D (6 bases). The clonotype comes from a person between 35 and 49 years old with breast cancer. The sample was blood. The CDR3 is CSVGTPDGYTF. CDR3 nucleotide sequence: TGCAGCGTCGGGACACCAGATGGCTACACCTTC.